The 26 T cell receptor beta chains below were found in one sample sequenced in a study of blood T cell repertoires in COVID-19. Assay used: immunoSEQ multiplex PCR; TCRdb lists only in-frame clones, some missing. In the table there are fewer than 250,000 clones, around 90% of which are singletons. Sequencing input: peripheral blood. These receptors were obtained from a man aged 30-40 years with COVID-19, enrolled during active disease.

The V and J genes are TRBV5-1 and TRBJ2-2, with 10 bases matching TRBD2. The ends lost 1 base at V and 6 bases at J; junction bases unmatched: 6. Germline CDR1 reads SGHRS; CDR2 reads YFSETQ. This CDR3 has 16 amino acids. The CDR3 region has the DNA TGCGCCAGCAGCTTGTGGAGCGGGGGGGCCTCCGGGGAGCTGTTTTTT. Protein sequence: CASSLWSGGASGELFF. The whole variable domain, remainder taken from reference TRBV5-1 and TRBJ2-2, is KAGVTQTPRYLIKTRGQQVTLSCSPISGHRSVSWYQQTPGQGLQFLFEYFSETQRNKGNFPGRFSGRQFSNSRSEMNVSTLELGDSALYLCASSLWSGGASGELFFGEGSRLTVL.

This chain links TRBV11-2 with TRBJ2-1, with 9 bases matching TRBD1. Germline CDR1 and CDR2: SGHAT and FQNNGV. This CDR3 is 16 amino acids long. The V gene end was trimmed by 3 bases and the J gene end by 8 bases; junction bases not matched to a gene: 11. This CDR3 is CASSFLKGTGPHEQFF. In DNA form, the CDR3 reads TGTGCCAGCAGCTTTTTAAAAGGGACAGGGCCGCATGAGCAGTTCTTC.

V gene TRBV11-2 combines with J gene TRBJ1-1; D not resolved. The CDR3 loop spans 17 amino acids. Trimming removed 5 bases at V and 0 bases at J, with 19 bases between. The germline gives CDR1 SGHAT, CDR2 FQNNGV. CDR3 DNA sequence: TGTGCCAGCAGCCCCACGTTCCGGAGGCACCTGAACACTGAAGCTTTCTTT. This sequence encodes CASSPTFRRHLNTEAFF.

The chain uses TRBV3-1 (or the pseudogene TRBV3-2) and TRBJ2-7; 10 positions match TRBD2. J was trimmed by 0 bases and V by 2 bases; bases with no gene match: 1. The CDR3 consists of 15 residues. CDR1 and CDR2 from the germline V gene are LGHDT and YNNKEL (reference sequence). The CDR3 DNA sequence: TGTGCCAGCAGCCAAAGCGGGGGGGTCTCCTACGAGCAGTACTTC. Translation gives CASSQSGGVSYEQYF.

The chain links TRBV2 to TRBJ1-6, with 9 bases aligning to TRBD1. The germline CDR1 and CDR2 sequences are SNHLY and FYNNEI. Germline trimming cut 7 bases from V and 6 bases from J; bases unmatched to any gene: 7. The CDR3 has 15 amino acids. The chain's CDR3 is CASTPRQGGNSPLHF. Here the CDR3 DNA reads TGTGCCAGCACTCCCCGACAGGGGGGTAATTCACCCCTCCACTTT.

The gene calls are TRBV5-1 and TRBJ2-7; TRBD1 matches 9 bases. Germline values: CDR1 SGHRS, CDR2 YFSETQ. The V gene end was trimmed by 0 bases and the J gene end by 4 bases; junction bases not matched to a gene: 5. This CDR3 is built from 15 residues. Here the CDR3 DNA reads TGCGCCAGCAGCTTGGACGGACAGGGGTTTTACGAGCAGTACTTC. Its protein product is CASSLDGQGFYEQYF.

The chain uses TRBV5-5 and TRBJ2-1, with D perhaps matching TRBD2 (6 bases). CDR3 size: 15 residues. V lost 0 bases, J lost 4 bases, and 11 bases lay in between. CDR1 and CDR2 from the germline V gene are SGHKS and YYEKEE (reference sequence). The CDR3 coding sequence is TGTGCCAGCAGCTTGGGTGGGGGGTCGTACAATGAGCAGTTCTTC. Its translation is CASSLGGGSYNEQFF. The full variable domain, in which reference TRBV5-5 and TRBJ2-1 provide the parts outside the CDR3, is DAGVTQSPTHLIKTRGQQVTLRCSPISGHKSVSWYQQVLGQGPQFIFQYYEKEERGRGNFPDRFSARQFPNYSSELNVNALLLGDSALYLCASSLGGGSYNEQFFGPGTRLTVL.

The table lists this clone with a count of one. The rearrangement links TRBV6-5 to TRBJ1-1; TRBD1 is a possible D gene (6 bases). This CDR3 is built from 13 residues. Between the trimmed V and J ends, which lost 7 bases and 0 bases, there was a span of 9 bases. Germline CDR1 MNHEY, CDR2 SVGAGI. The CDR3 nucleotides are TGTGCCAGCAAGGGGGGGATGAACACTGAAGCTTTCTTT. Amino acids: CASKGGMNTEAFF.

This clone is a singleton in its sample. The chain recombines TRBV7-9 with TRBJ2-1; possible D gene TRBD1, 5 bases. The CDR3 sequence is 16 residues long. Per the germline V gene, CDR1 is SEHNR and CDR2 is FQNEAQ (reference sequence). Trimming took off 5 bases at V and 0 bases at J, with 14 bases between the two ends. The CDR3 nucleotides read TGTGCCAGCAGCATCCCGCAGGGCCGCTCCTACAATGAGCAGTTCTTC. Its protein is CASSIPQGRSYNEQFF. Filled out from reference TRBV7-9 and TRBJ2-1, the complete variable domain reads DTGVSQNPRHKITKRGQNVTFRCDPISEHNRLYWYRQTLGQGPEFLTYFQNEAQLEKSRLLSDRFSAERPKGSFSTLEIQRTEQGDSAMYLCASSIPQGRSYNEQFFGPGTRLTVL.

V and J are TRBV10-3 and TRBJ2-1; 8 bases are shared with TRBD2. Germline V gives CDR1 ENHRY, CDR2 SYGVKD. The CDR3 contains 16 residues. With V trimmed by 7 bases and J by 0 bases, 8 bases remained unmatched. CDR3 amino acids: CAINQPGGSSYNEQFF. The CDR3 nucleotides are TGTGCCATCAATCAGCCGGGGGGGAGCTCCTACAATGAGCAGTTCTTC.

This sequence joins TRBV6-4 and TRBJ2-1, with D tentatively TRBD2 (7 bases). This CDR3 comprises 15 residues. Germline CDR1 MRHNA, CDR2 SNTAGT. V lost 5 bases and J lost 4, with 15 bases in between. CDR3 bases: TGTGCCAGCAGTCCAAGGGGGGGGAATTACAATGAGCAGTTCTTC. Its translation: CASSPRGGNYNEQFF.

The chain links TRBV9 to TRBJ2-7; TRBD1 aligns across 7 bases. V dropped 1 base and J dropped 3; count of bases not matched to a gene: 7. CDR3 length equals 15 residues. The germline gives CDR1 SGDLS, CDR2 YYNGEE. The CDR3 is CASSVTGQTNYEQYF. In DNA form, the CDR3 reads TGTGCCAGCAGCGTAACGGGACAGACAAACTACGAGCAGTACTTC.

The V call is TRBV11-2, the J call TRBJ2-7; TRBD1 matches 8 bases. CDR3 length: 13 residues. With V trimmed by 5 bases and J by 6 bases, 6 bases remained unmatched. In germline, CDR1 is SGHAT, CDR2 FQNNGV. In DNA, the CDR3 is TGTGCCAGCAGCCCGAACAGGGGGAGCGAGCAGTACTTC. Encoded protein: CASSPNRGSEQYF.

This sequence joins TRBV5-4 and TRBJ2-2; 8 bases map to TRBD1. J lost 6 bases, V lost 4 bases, and 11 bases had no gene match. The CDR3 has 16 residues. Germline values: CDR1 SGHNT, CDR2 YYREEE (reference sequence). CDR3 amino acids: CASSPGQGVSPGELFF. The CDR3 DNA sequence: TGTGCCAGCAGCCCAGGACAGGGAGTGAGCCCCGGGGAGCTGTTTTTT.

The genes are TRBV19 and TRBJ2-7, with a possible D match to TRBD2 (6 bases). The germline V and J ends were trimmed by 9 bases and 0 bases, with 15 bases remaining between them. Germline CDR1 LNHDA, CDR2 SQIVND (reference sequence). The CDR3 has 14 residues. CDR3 region: CASAEGRNSYEQYF. CDR3 DNA: TGTGCCAGCGCGGAGGGCAGGAACTCCTACGAGCAGTACTTC.

A remark on this clone: At the DNA level, this CDR3 is encoded by other sequences in the same sample as well. This chain connects TRBV6-5 to TRBJ1-2, with D unclear. V was pared by 2 bases and J by 9 bases, with 10 bases between. This CDR3 spans 12 amino acids. CDR1 MNHEY and CDR2 SVGAGI come from the germline V gene. This CDR3 is CASSYGRGSYTF. The DNA of the CDR3 is TGTGCCAGCAGTTACGGTCGGGGTAGCTACACCTTC.

The chain carries TRBV5-6 and TRBJ2-5, with 11 bases aligning to TRBD2. This CDR3 region has 16 residues. Unmatched junction bases numbered 5, after V lost 4 bases and J lost 0 bases. Germline lookup yields CDR1 SGHDT and CDR2 YYEEEE. DNA of the CDR3: TGTGCCAGCAGCATACTAGCGGGGGCGTACCAAGAGACCCAGTACTTC. This codes for CASSILAGAYQETQYF. The variable domain in full, completed from reference TRBV5-6 and TRBJ2-5, reads DAGVTQSPTHLIKTRGQQVTLRCSPKSGHDTVSWYQQALGQGPQFIFQYYEEEERQRGNFPDRFSGHQFPNYSSELNVNALLLGDSALYLCASSILAGAYQETQYFGPGTRLLVL.

The gene calls are TRBV11-2 and TRBJ1-5, with 8 positions matching TRBD1. Germline V CDR1 and CDR2: SGHAT, FQNNGV. The CDR3 extends over 15 amino acids. V was pared by 5 bases and J by 6 bases, with 9 bases of the junction left unmatched. The CDR3 nucleotides read TGTGCCAGCAGCACCTCAGGGGGCGATGGTCAGCCCCAGCATTTT. It yields the protein CASSTSGGDGQPQHF.

This chain uses TRBV3-1 (or the pseudogene TRBV3-2) with TRBJ1-1; D not certain. V lost 0 bases and J lost 0, with 8 bases in between. The germline gives CDR1 LGHDT, CDR2 YNNKEL (reference sequence). The CDR3 totals 15 residues. The CDR3 sequence: CASSQDKTMNTEAFF. The CDR3 nucleotides read TGTGCCAGCAGCCAAGATAAGACTATGAACACTGAAGCTTTCTTT.

This clone came up a few times. This chain connects TRBV3-1 (or the pseudogene TRBV3-2) to TRBJ1-6; D is perhaps TRBD1 (5 bases). The V end lost 1 base, the J end lost 7 bases, and 11 bases lay between the germline ends. The CDR3 length is 15 residues. Germline CDR1 and CDR2: LGHDT and YNNKEL (reference sequence). The CDR3 nucleotides read TGTGCCAGCAGCCAAGGCGGGGCCTTCAATTCACCCCTCCACTTT. Translation gives CASSQGGAFNSPLHF.

V gene TRBV30 combines with J gene TRBJ1-2, with no clear D. CDR1 is GTSNPN, CDR2 SVGIG, per germline (reference sequence). This CDR3 has 16 residues. V lost 7 bases to trimming and J lost 3 bases, with 24 bases between them. CDR3 in amino acids: CALTRGPAGKDYGYTF. CDR3 DNA: TGTGCCTTAACTCGAGGGCCCGCCGGGAAAGACTATGGCTACACCTTC. Together with reference TRBV30 and TRBJ1-2, the CDR3 gives the full variable domain: SQTIHQWPATLVQPVGSPLSLECTVEGTSNPNLYWYRQAAGRGLQLLFYSVGIGQISSEVPQNLSASRPQDRQFILSSKKLLLSDSGFYLCALTRGPAGKDYGYTFGSGTRLTVV.

This clone was picked up one time. The same CDR3 can be traced to other DNA sequences in this sample. V gene TRBV5-1 combines with J gene TRBJ1-1; TRBD1 matches at 10 bases. Germline V gene lookup returns CDR1 SGHRS and CDR2 YFSETQ. CDR3 length equals 15 residues. V was pared by 3 bases and J by 0 bases, with 2 bases of the junction left unmatched. The DNA of the CDR3 is TGCGCCAGCAGCTGGGGACAGGGGATGAACACTGAAGCTTTCTTT. Its translation: CASSWGQGMNTEAFF.

V gene TRBV7-7 combines with J gene TRBJ2-3, with a possible D match to TRBD2 (5 bases). Germline loops: CDR1 SSHAT, CDR2 FNYEAQ (reference sequence). CDR3 size: 17 residues. V was pared by 4 bases and J by 2 bases, with 19 bases between. CDR3 residues: CASSSEHEGIHTDTQYF. Here the CDR3 DNA reads TGTGCCAGCAGCTCAGAACACGAGGGTATCCACACAGATACGCAGTATTTT.

The chain uses TRBV19 and TRBJ1-2, with 8 positions matching TRBD1. This CDR3 is built from 14 residues. V was clipped by 5 bases and J by 2 bases; unmatched bases: 4. Germline V gene sequence: CDR1 LNHDA, CDR2 SQIVND (reference sequence). The CDR3 reads CASSVRDRNYGYTF. CDR3 nucleotides: TGTGCCAGTAGTGTCCGGGACAGGAACTATGGCTACACCTTC.

The V gene is TRBV6-5, the J gene TRBJ2-7; 8 bases line up with TRBD2. Germline trimming cut 0 bases from V and 10 bases from J; bases unmatched to any gene: 14. Germline V gives CDR1 MNHEY, CDR2 SVGAGI. This CDR3 is built from 16 residues. The CDR3 DNA follows: TGTGCCAGCAGTTACTCGAGCAGCGGGGGTCACGGAGATCAGTACTTC. Its protein is CASSYSSSGGHGDQYF.

The chain carries TRBV9 and TRBJ2-3, with D perhaps TRBD1 (6 bases). This CDR3 is 15 amino acids long. V was shortened by 4 bases and J by 6 bases, with 18 bases between the two germline ends. In germline, CDR1 is SGDLS, CDR2 YYNGEE. Here the CDR3 DNA reads TGTGCCAGCAGCATCCACCAGACAGGAGCCGATACGCAGTATTTT. Its protein is CASSIHQTGADTQYF.